These 20 T cell receptor beta chains originate from one sample sequenced in a study of cytomegalovirus exposure and HLA in healthy donors. The data were produced by immunoSEQ multiplex PCR, yet TCRdb's version contains in-frame clones alone and is incomplete. This repertoire shows approximately 100,000 clones, approximately 91% found once; its top ten account for about 2%. Sequenced input: PBMCs. These receptors were taken from a woman younger than 35 in good health and CMV-seronegative.

The chain is built from TRBV7-3 and TRBJ2-1, with 8 bases matching TRBD2. Trimming removed 3 bases from V and 5 bases from J; junction bases left unmatched: 6. The CDR3 runs to 15 residues. Germline V lookup: CDR1 SGHTA, CDR2 FQGTGA. CDR3 sequence (DNA): TGTGCCAGCAGCTTCCGGACTAGCCTTGACAATGAGCAGTTCTTC. Residues: CASSFRTSLDNEQFF.

The gene calls are TRBV27 and TRBJ2-1, with 8 bases aligning to TRBD1. Germline values: CDR1 MNHEY, CDR2 SMNVEV (reference sequence). The CDR3 is made up of 16 amino acids. The V and J ends lost 5 bases and 2 bases, in that order; junction bases with no gene match: 8. CDR3 nucleotides: TGTGCCAGCAGTCCCGGGACAGGCGAGGCCTACAATGAGCAGTTCTTC. Translation: CASSPGTGEAYNEQFF.

This chain connects TRBV11-2 to TRBJ1-1; weak D call: TRBD1 (6 bases). This CDR3 is built from 15 residues. Between the trimmed V and J ends, which lost 1 base and 0 bases, there was a span of 9 bases. Germline V lookup: CDR1 SGHAT, CDR2 FQNNGV. The CDR3 protein is CASSLVPGVNTEAFF. CDR3 DNA: TGTGCCAGCAGCTTAGTTCCAGGGGTGAACACTGAAGCTTTCTTT.

The chain recombines TRBV13 with TRBJ2-7; TRBD1 aligns across 8 bases. CDR1 is PRHDT, CDR2 FYEKMQ, per germline (reference sequence). With 3 bases clipped from V and 7 bases from J, the junction kept 2 bases outside the gene matches. The CDR3 is 12 residues long. CDR3 amino acids: CASSFTGGEQYF. DNA for the CDR3: TGTGCCAGCAGCTTTACAGGGGGGGAGCAGTACTTC.

This clone was detected only a few times. The chain combines TRBV28 with TRBJ2-7; 8 nucleotides align to TRBD2. The CDR3 spans 16 residues. Germline CDR1 and CDR2: MDHEN and SYDVKM. J gave up 3 bases and V 2 bases, and 9 bases lay outside the gene matches. The CDR3 DNA sequence: TGTGCCAGCAGTTTACCCACGGGGGGGGTAGGCTACGAGCAGTACTTC. This codes for CASSLPTGGVGYEQYF.

The chain recombines TRBV5-1 with TRBJ2-3; D ambiguous. The CDR3 length is 15 residues. The germline CDR1 and CDR2 sequences are SGHRS and YFSETQ. The V and J ends lost 0 bases and 3 bases respectively, with 11 bases between them. CDR3 sequence reads: CASSLASRTTDTQYF. The CDR3 nucleotides are TGCGCCAGCAGCTTGGCTTCTAGAACTACAGATACGCAGTATTTT.

The V call is TRBV9, the J call TRBJ2-6, with TRBD1 matching over 7 bases. V was pared by 4 bases and J by 3 bases, with 4 bases of the junction left unmatched. CDR1 is SGDLS, CDR2 YYNGEE, per germline. The CDR3 has 15 residues. DNA for the CDR3: TGTGCCAGCAGCTTAAGACAGGGTGGGGCCAACGTCCTGACTTTC. Protein product: CASSLRQGGANVLTF.

V and J are TRBV30 and TRBJ2-1; 9 nucleotides agree with TRBD1. The V gene's germline CDR1 is GTSNPN and CDR2 SVGIG (reference sequence). The CDR3 is made up of 15 amino acids. V trimming: 6 bases; J trimming: 10 bases; junction bases outside the gene matches: 16. The chain's CDR3 is CACNPRDRAQVEQFF. The CDR3 coding sequence is TGTGCCTGTAATCCCCGGGACAGGGCCCAAGTAGAGCAGTTCTTC.

J is TRBJ2-1 and V is TRBV6-1; 9 positions match TRBD2. The J segment lost 5 bases and the V segment lost 6 bases, leaving 8 bases of the junction unmatched. The CDR3 has 15 residues. Germline CDR1 MNHNS, CDR2 SASEGT. This CDR3 is CASRERTSADNEQFF. CDR3 nucleotides: TGTGCCAGCAGGGAAAGGACTAGCGCCGACAATGAGCAGTTCTTC.

The V gene is TRBV11-1, the J gene TRBJ2-2; TRBD1 agrees at 8 bases. V lost 4 bases and J lost 0; bases outside the gene matches: 4. CDR1 is SGHAT, CDR2 FQDESV, per germline (reference sequence). The CDR3 covers 16 residues. CDR3 bases: TGTGCCAGCAGCTACCTGACAGGGGCGAACACCGGGGAGCTGTTTTTT. Its protein product is CASSYLTGANTGELFF.

The V and J genes are TRBV7-2 and TRBJ1-5; D may be TRBD1 (5 bases). V was shortened by 6 bases and J by 3 bases, with 9 bases between the two germline ends. CDR3 length: 13 amino acids. Germline CDR1 reads SGHTA; CDR2 reads FQGNSA. The CDR3 nucleotides read TGTGCCAGCAGTCAGGGCTCCAATCAGCCCCAGCATTTT. Translation: CASSQGSNQPQHF.

CDR3 sequence reads: CASSRLAGINNEQFF. The DNA for the CDR3 is TGTGCCAGCAGTAGACTAGCGGGAATCAACAATGAGCAGTTCTTC. The V call is TRBV6-5, the J call TRBJ2-1, with 11 nucleotides matching TRBD2. The CDR3 contains 15 residues. The trim removed 5 bases at V and 5 bases at J, leaving 5 bases unmatched. Germline values: CDR1 MNHEY, CDR2 SVGAGI.

The chain uses TRBV30 and TRBJ2-3, with 12 bases matching TRBD2. Looked up from germline, CDR1 is GTSNPN and CDR2 is SVGIG (reference sequence). The J segment lost 2 bases and the V segment lost 0 bases, leaving 3 bases of the junction unmatched. The CDR3 length is 16 residues. The CDR3: CAWSVRTSGTTDTQYF. CDR3 sequence (DNA): TGTGCCTGGAGTGTACGGACTAGCGGGACCACAGATACGCAGTATTTT.

The V and J genes are TRBV27 and TRBJ2-1, with TRBD2 identical over 9 bases. In germline, CDR1 is MNHEY, CDR2 SMNVEV (reference sequence). The length of the CDR3 is 15 residues. V lost 5 bases, J lost 0 bases, and 2 bases stayed unmatched. Written as DNA, the CDR3 is TGTGCCAGCAGTCTTAGCGGGGGCTCCTACAATGAGCAGTTCTTC. Its translation is CASSLSGGSYNEQFF.

This clone has only one observation. The rearrangement joins TRBV15 to TRBJ2-3; tentative D call: TRBD1 (6 bases). Trimming shortened V by 0 bases and J by 5 bases, and 15 bases separated the two germline ends. The CDR3 contains 16 residues. Per germline, CDR1 LNHNV and CDR2 YYDKDF (reference sequence). In nucleotides, the CDR3 is TGTGCCACCAGCAGAGATTCAGGGACAACCGGAGATACGCAGTATTTT. Protein: CATSRDSGTTGDTQYF.

The chain combines TRBV5-4 with TRBJ2-7; tentative D call: TRBD2 (7 bases). In germline, CDR1 is SGHNT, CDR2 YYREEE (reference sequence). Trimming removed 4 bases from V and 9 bases from J, with 23 bases in between. The CDR3 has 15 amino acids. The DNA for the CDR3 is TGTGCCAGCAGCAAGGGAGGGGACAACCTTTTAGGGCAGTACTTC. Residues: CASSKGGDNLLGQYF.

The rearrangement links TRBV4-3 to TRBJ2-3; the match to TRBD1 covers 7 bases. The trim removed 1 base at V and 0 bases at J, leaving 4 bases unmatched. Germline V gives CDR1 LGHNA, CDR2 YSLEER. The CDR3 totals 16 residues. In DNA, the CDR3 is TGCGCCAGCAGCCAAGGACGACAGGGTAGCACAGATACGCAGTATTTT. It is translated as CASSQGRQGSTDTQYF.

The V and J genes are TRBV18 and TRBJ1-1; 9 bases line up with TRBD1. The CDR3 loop spans 15 amino acids. Trimming cost V 3 bases and J 2 bases; bases outside gene matches: 4. Looked up from germline, CDR1 is KGHSH and CDR2 is LQKENI. As DNA, the CDR3 is TGTGCCAGCTCACCCGGACAGGGGTCCAACACTGAAGCTTTCTTT. Translated, it gives CASSPGQGSNTEAFF.

V and J are TRBV30 and TRBJ1-2, with TRBD1 identical over 7 bases. With V trimmed by 2 bases and J by 4 bases, 4 bases remained unmatched. The CDR3 runs to 13 residues. From germline, CDR1 is GTSNPN and CDR2 SVGIG (reference sequence). The CDR3 region has the DNA TGTGCCTGGAGTCGGGACAGACCCTATGGCTACACCTTC. Its protein is CAWSRDRPYGYTF.

The chain carries TRBV7-9 and TRBJ1-1; D may be TRBD1 (5 bases). The CDR3 is 14 amino acids. CDR1 and CDR2 (germline): SEHNR, FQNEAQ (reference sequence). Trimming stripped 5 bases from V and 7 bases from J, with 17 bases between. The CDR3 bases are TGTGCCAGCAGCGCAACGGGGGGGACGGGTGAAGCTTTCTTT. Amino acid sequence: CASSATGGTGEAFF.